This T cell receptor beta chain was recovered during a study of blood T cell repertoires in COVID-19. The table came from immunoSEQ multiplex PCR; TCRdb's copy has only in-frame clones and leaves some out. The sample consists of approximately 310,000 clones, around 87% of them appearing once. In germline, CDR1 is SQVTM, CDR2 ANQGSEA. Trimming removed 7 bases from V and 2 bases from J; junction bases left unmatched: 1. This CDR3 spans 11 amino acids. The sequence derives from a woman between 50 and 59 years old who had recovered from COVID-19. The chain recombines TRBV29-1 with TRBJ1-2; TRBD1 aligns across 7 bases. The specimen was peripheral blood. DNA for the CDR3: TGCAGCGCGGGACAGAACTATGGCTACACCTTC. This codes for CSAGQNYGYTF.